A selection of T cell receptor beta chains follows, all from one sample in a study of OX40 agonist ivuxolimab in advanced cancers. Sequencing used immunoSEQ multiplex PCR; TCRdb keeps in-frame clones, though not all of them. The sample contains roughly 40,000 clones, around 90% of which appear only once. The material was CD4+ or CD8+ T cells sorted from blood, obtained in a trial of the OX40 agonist ivuxolimab. The receptors derive from an adult with an advanced solid tumor such as melanoma, head and neck, liver or kidney cancer. The CDR3 runs from the conserved cysteine through the conserved F or W. A D gene is named only where the DNA matches it firmly. The size entry is marked missing in some rows and otherwise reads once, few, many or a size class.

V gene: TRBV11-2
D gene: NA
J gene: TRBJ2-7
clone size: NA
CDR3 length: 16
CDR3 protein: CASSFPYGGSAYEQYF
CDR3 DNA: TGTGCCAGCAGCTTTCCTTATGGGGGGTCGGCCTACGAGCAGTACTTC

V gene: TRBV9
D gene: NA
J gene: TRBJ2-2
clone size: NA
CDR3 length: 15
CDR3 protein: CASSVEVADTGELFF
CDR3 DNA: TGTGCCAGCAGCGTAGAGGTAGCGGACACCGGGGAGCTGTTTTTT

V gene: TRBV18
D gene: TRBD1
J gene: TRBJ2-3
clone size: once
CDR3 length: 15
CDR3 protein: CASSRQGASTDTQYF
CDR3 DNA: TGTGCCAGCTCACGACAGGGGGCGTCGACAGATACGCAGTATTTT

V gene: TRBV7-6
D gene: TRBD2
J gene: TRBJ2-3
clone size: NA
CDR3 length: 16
CDR3 protein: CASSLGAGGMGDTQYF
CDR3 DNA: TGTGCCAGCAGCTTGGGAGCGGGAGGGATGGGAGATACGCAGTATTTT

V gene: TRBV6-6
D gene: TRBD1
J gene: TRBJ2-7
clone size: NA
CDR3 length: 16
CDR3 protein: CASAKPLGQGGDEQYF
CDR3 DNA: TGTGCCAGCGCGAAACCGTTGGGACAGGGTGGTGACGAGCAGTACTTC

V gene: TRBV7-9
D gene: TRBD2
J gene: TRBJ2-7
clone size: few
CDR3 length: 15
CDR3 protein: CASSPGRESPYEQYF
CDR3 DNA: TGTGCCAGCAGCCCCGGGCGGGAGTCCCCCTACGAGCAGTACTTC

V gene: TRBV27
D gene: NA
J gene: TRBJ2-7
clone size: NA
CDR3 length: 16
CDR3 protein: CASSSAPGVSSYEQYF
CDR3 DNA: TGTGCCAGCAGTTCCGCCCCCGGGGTAAGCTCCTACGAGCAGTACTTC

V gene: TRBV7-9
D gene: NA
J gene: TRBJ2-7
clone size: NA
CDR3 length: 12
CDR3 protein: CASSLSGAEQYF
CDR3 DNA: TGTGCCAGCAGCTTAAGTGGGGCCGAGCAGTACTTC

V gene: TRBV18
D gene: NA
J gene: TRBJ2-1
clone size: NA
CDR3 length: 17
CDR3 protein: CASSPLGKGAGYNEQFF
CDR3 DNA: TGTGCCAGCTCCCCTCTCGGGAAGGGGGCGGGGTACAATGAGCAGTTCTTC

V gene: TRBV2
D gene: NA
J gene: TRBJ2-7
clone size: NA
CDR3 length: 12
CDR3 protein: CASSEDLYEQYF
CDR3 DNA: TGTGCCAGCAGTGAGGACCTCTACGAGCAGTACTTC

V gene: TRBV19
D gene: NA
J gene: TRBJ2-1
clone size: NA
CDR3 length: 12
CDR3 protein: CATTNSYNEQFF
CDR3 DNA: TGTGCCACTACGAACTCCTACAATGAGCAGTTCTTC

V gene: TRBV15
D gene: NA
J gene: TRBJ1-2
clone size: NA
CDR3 length: 15
CDR3 protein: CATSRDGQLGHGYTF
CDR3 DNA: TGTGCCACCAGCAGAGATGGGCAGCTTGGGCATGGCTACACCTTC

V gene: TRBV5-1
D gene: NA
J gene: TRBJ2-1
clone size: NA
CDR3 length: 11
CDR3 protein: CASSLTAEQFF
CDR3 DNA: TGCGCCAGCAGCCTTACAGCAGAGCAGTTCTTC

V gene: TRBV27
D gene: TRBD1
J gene: TRBJ2-5
clone size: NA
CDR3 length: 16
CDR3 protein: CASSLVGTGGAETQYF
CDR3 DNA: TGTGCCAGCAGTTTGGTCGGGACAGGGGGCGCGGAGACCCAGTACTTC

V gene: TRBV6-1
D gene: TRBD1
J gene: TRBJ2-7
clone size: NA
CDR3 length: 13
CDR3 protein: CASSSRDSYEQYF
CDR3 DNA: TGTGCCAGCAGTAGCCGGGACAGCTACGAGCAGTACTTC

V gene: TRBV5-4
D gene: TRBD1
J gene: TRBJ2-7
clone size: NA
CDR3 length: 13
CDR3 protein: CASSLGQFYEQYF
CDR3 DNA: TGTGCCAGCAGCCTGGGACAGTTTTACGAGCAGTACTTC

V gene: TRBV19
D gene: TRBD1
J gene: TRBJ2-3
clone size: once
CDR3 length: 14
CDR3 protein: CASSLQGATDTQYF
CDR3 DNA: TGTGCCAGTAGTCTCCAGGGGGCCACAGATACGCAGTATTTT

V gene: TRBV30
D gene: NA
J gene: TRBJ1-6
clone size: NA
CDR3 length: 14
CDR3 protein: CAWSPGDIGPPLHF
CDR3 DNA: TGTGCCTGGAGCCCGGGGGACATTGGACCACCCCTCCACTTT

V gene: TRBV7-2
D gene: NA
J gene: TRBJ1-1
clone size: NA
CDR3 length: 14
CDR3 protein: CASSLEYDYTEAFF
CDR3 DNA: TGTGCCAGCAGCTTAGAATACGACTACACTGAAGCTTTCTTT

V gene: TRBV5-8
D gene: TRBD1
J gene: TRBJ1-1
clone size: once
CDR3 length: 14
CDR3 protein: CASSMRGQGTEAFF
CDR3 DNA: TGTGCCAGCAGCATGAGGGGACAGGGGACTGAAGCTTTCTTT

V gene: TRBV11-2
D gene: NA
J gene: TRBJ2-3
clone size: NA
CDR3 length: 14
CDR3 protein: CASSLSPETDTQYF
CDR3 DNA: TGTGCCAGCAGCTTATCTCCAGAGACAGATACGCAGTATTTT

V gene: TRBV18
D gene: NA
J gene: TRBJ2-6
clone size: NA
CDR3 length: 14
CDR3 protein: CASPTISGANVLTF
CDR3 DNA: TGTGCCAGCCCGACAATCTCTGGGGCCAACGTCCTGACTTTC

V gene: TRBV28
D gene: TRBD1
J gene: TRBJ2-7
clone size: NA
CDR3 length: 16
CDR3 protein: CASSLLSPGQGDEQYF
CDR3 DNA: TGTGCCAGCAGTTTATTAAGCCCGGGACAGGGCGACGAGCAGTACTTC

V gene: TRBV5-4
D gene: NA
J gene: TRBJ1-5
clone size: few
CDR3 length: 12
CDR3 protein: CASSQDNQPQHF
CDR3 DNA: TGTGCCAGCAGCCAAGACAATCAGCCCCAGCATTTT

V gene: TRBV9
D gene: NA
J gene: TRBJ1-2
clone size: NA
CDR3 length: 19
CDR3 protein: CASSSFGGRRSQANYGYTF
CDR3 DNA: TGTGCCAGCAGCTCCTTTGGGGGGCGCCGGTCCCAAGCTAACTATGGCTACACCTTC

V gene: TRBV29-1
D gene: NA
J gene: TRBJ2-7
clone size: NA
CDR3 length: 13
CDR3 protein: CSVMGLGSYEQYF
CDR3 DNA: TGCAGCGTCATGGGGTTGGGAAGCTACGAGCAGTACTTC

V gene: TRBV28
D gene: NA
J gene: TRBJ1-3
clone size: once
CDR3 length: 16
CDR3 protein: CASSRVRESSGNTIYF
CDR3 DNA: TGTGCCAGCAGCAGAGTGAGGGAAAGCTCTGGAAACACCATATATTTT

V gene: TRBV5-1
D gene: NA
J gene: TRBJ2-7
clone size: NA
CDR3 length: 13
CDR3 protein: CASSLYSTYEQYF
CDR3 DNA: TGCGCCAGCAGCTTGTATAGTACCTACGAGCAGTACTTC

V gene: TRBV30
D gene: NA
J gene: TRBJ2-6
clone size: NA
CDR3 length: 14
CDR3 protein: CACSSGAGANVLTF
CDR3 DNA: TGTGCCTGTTCCTCAGGGGCTGGGGCCAACGTCCTGACTTTC